The text below deals with one TCR beta chain. Antigen unknown. One junction end disagrees with the germline gene, perhaps due to a read error. Germline V lookup: CDR1 LNHDA, CDR2 SQIVND (reference sequence). The CDR3 length is 13 residues. This entry is derived from a study of T cell responses to AZD1222 COVID-19 vaccine. Study as a whole: Pooled samples include second doses given at about 4 or 12 weeks.

Findings and caveats of the study: Reports indicate that nearly half of spike-specific TCRs are directed at unmutated variant regions.

Assay: immunoSEQ multiplex PCR; the TCRdb copy retains only in-frame clones and omits some. Among some 92,000 clones listed, more than 75% were seen once. V usage is TRBV19 and J usage is TRBJ2-1, with 16 bases identical to TRBD2. This clonotype was obtained from an adult in good health. This specimen consisted of peripheral blood, obtained on day 0 of AZD1222 vaccination. This CDR3 is CASTTGTSGRVLF. Here the CDR3 DNA reads TGTGCCAGTACTACCGGGACTAGCGGGAGGGTCCTCTTC.